What follows is one TCR beta chain and its context. Its specificity is not known. The sample originates from a study of cytomegalovirus exposure and HLA in healthy donors. The PCR ran on 60 Vbeta and 13 Jbeta primers. Clones were read by immunoSEQ multiplex PCR, and TCRdb kept only the in-frame ones, dropping some. Among approximately 89,000 clones listed, approximately 80% were seen once. Study-level results: The authors confirmed in vitro that a few CMV-associated chains were specific for CMV antigens. The later analysis indicated that the majority of CMV-associated TCR beta chains appeared HLA-restricted.

The trim removed 3 bases at V and 2 bases at J, leaving 3 bases unmatched. The germline V gene has CDR1 SGHAT and CDR2 FQNNGV. CDR3 length: 15 residues. This sequence was found in a human donor in good health. The V and J genes are TRBV11-2 and TRBJ2-1; TRBD2 aligns across 8 bases. Material: PBMCs. The CDR3 sequence is CASSLVGLAYNEQFF. CDR3 nucleotide sequence: TGTGCCAGCAGCTTGGTGGGACTAGCCTACAATGAGCAGTTCTTC.